A selection of T cell receptor beta chains follows, all from one sample in a study of T cell responses to AZD1222 COVID-19 vaccine. Measured with immunoSEQ multiplex PCR; TCRdb has only the in-frame clones, and not every one. The sample includes some 170,000 clones, about 89% of them seen just once. The sequencing here drew on peripheral blood, taken on day 0 of AZD1222 vaccination. All receptors derive from an adult in good health. Each CDR3 is given with its conserved first and last residue. Fields, in order: V gene, clone size, J gene, D gene, CDR3 protein, CDR3 DNA. The D gene is left open where the match is weak. Clone size is stated in some rows and not others, as once, few, many or a class when expanded.

>TRBV19|-|TRBJ1-1|-
CASSSTEKAFF
TGTGCCAGTAGTTCCACAGAGAAAGCTTTCTTT
>TRBV12-5|-|TRBJ2-5|-
CASGAGTYQETQYF
TGTGCTAGTGGTGCCGGGACATACCAAGAGACCCAGTACTTC
>TRBV5-1|-|TRBJ2-1|TRBD2
CASSLERTSGSDEQFF
TGCGCCAGCAGCTTGGAAAGGACTAGCGGGAGCGATGAGCAGTTCTTC
>TRBV7-9|-|TRBJ2-5|TRBD2
CASSARTGGRQETQYF
TGTGCCAGCAGCGCCCGAACGGGGGGACGCCAAGAGACCCAGTACTTC
>TRBV6-5|-|TRBJ1-5|-
CASEGRRINQPQHF
TGTGCCTCTGAGGGACGCAGGATAAATCAGCCCCAGCATTTT
>TRBV27|-|TRBJ2-1|TRBD2
CASSLEGTGTSELSFGYNEQFF
TGTGCCAGCAGTTTAGAGGGGACCGGGACTAGCGAATTAAGTTTCGGATACAATGAGCAGTTCTTC
>TRBV9|-|TRBJ1-6|-
CASSVGQGNNSPLHF
TGTGCCAGCAGCGTAGGGCAGGGCAATAATTCACCCCTCCACTTT
>TRBV7-9|-|TRBJ1-5|TRBD1
CASSPDRGNQPQHF
TGTGCCAGCAGCCCGGACAGGGGCAATCAGCCCCAGCATTTT
>TRBV29-1|-|TRBJ2-1|-
CSSRASYNEQFF
TGCAGTTCCAGGGCCTCCTACAATGAGCAGTTCTTC
>TRBV24-1|-|TRBJ2-3|TRBD2
CATSDFAGVGTDTQYF
TGTGCCACCAGTGATTTTGCGGGAGTCGGGACAGATACGCAGTATTTT
>TRBV4-3|-|TRBJ2-2|-
CASSQGALGTGELFF
TGCGCCAGCAGCCAAGGGGCACTAGGCACCGGGGAGCTGTTTTTT
>TRBV9|-|TRBJ1-2|TRBD1
CASSPETTGDYGYTF
TGTGCCAGCAGCCCGGAAACCACAGGGGACTATGGCTACACCTTC
>TRBV28|-|TRBJ2-1|TRBD1
CASTGGIGEQFF
TGTGCCAGCACAGGGGGTATCGGTGAGCAGTTCTTC
>TRBV2|few|TRBJ2-7|TRBD1
CASMPPSQGVAYEQYF
TGTGCCAGCATGCCCCCCTCGCAGGGGGTGGCCTACGAGCAGTACTTC
>TRBV7-2|-|TRBJ2-2|TRBD2
CASSFRGLANTGELFF
TGTGCCAGCAGCTTTAGGGGACTAGCTAACACCGGGGAGCTGTTTTTT
>TRBV3-1/TRBV3-2|-|TRBJ1-1|TRBD1
CASSGQGYTEAFF
TGTGCCAGCAGCGGACAGGGGTACACTGAAGCTTTCTTT
>TRBV10-1|-|TRBJ1-6|TRBD1
CASVYRGTAYNSPLHF
TGCGCCAGCGTCTACAGGGGAACAGCCTATAATTCACCCCTCCACTTT
>TRBV7-2|-|TRBJ1-2|TRBD1
CASSLDSDRGSGYTF
TGTGCCAGCAGCTTAGATTCTGACAGGGGGTCCGGCTACACCTTC
>TRBV28|-|TRBJ1-2|-
CASTTGNYGYTF
TGTGCCAGCACGACAGGCAACTATGGCTACACCTTC
>TRBV5-1|-|TRBJ1-2|-
CASSPRPDPSYGYTF
TGCGCCAGCAGCCCAAGACCAGACCCGTCCTATGGCTACACCTTC
>TRBV5-1|-|TRBJ1-2|-
CASSPEGGARGYTF
TGCGCCAGCAGCCCGGAGGGGGGCGCGAGAGGCTACACCTTC
>TRBV7-6|-|TRBJ1-4|-
CASSSGAATTPNEKLFF
TGTGCCAGCAGCTCAGGGGCAGCGACAACCCCGAATGAAAAACTGTTTTTT
>TRBV7-2|-|TRBJ1-6|-
CASTGTNNSPLHF
TGTGCCAGCACTGGGACAAATAATTCACCCCTCCACTTT
>TRBV7-3|-|TRBJ2-1|TRBD2
CASSLIPSGRVHEQFF
TGTGCCAGCAGCTTAATTCCTAGCGGGAGGGTCCATGAGCAGTTCTTC
>TRBV6-6|-|TRBJ1-4|TRBD1
CASSPRDRGPQGEKLFF
TGTGCCAGCAGTCCCCGGGACAGGGGGCCACAGGGGGAAAAACTGTTTTTT
>TRBV7-2|-|TRBJ2-5|-
CASSLGWGSGQETQYF
TGTGCCAGCAGCTTAGGCTGGGGTAGCGGTCAAGAGACCCAGTACTTC
>TRBV20-1|-|TRBJ1-1|-
CSASLNTEAFF
TGCAGTGCTAGTCTAAACACTGAAGCTTTCTTT
>TRBV30|once|TRBJ1-4|-
CAWRGAVNEKLFF
TGTGCCTGGAGGGGGGCAGTGAATGAAAAACTGTTTTTT
>TRBV5-1|-|TRBJ2-7|-
CASSSSGPPGEQYF
TGCGCCAGCAGCTCATCCGGGCCGCCGGGAGAGCAGTACTTC
>TRBV25-1|-|TRBJ2-3|-
CASMARSRTDTQYF
TGTGCCAGCATGGCTAGATCTCGCACAGATACGCAGTATTTT
>TRBV7-2|-|TRBJ2-1|-
CASSLVAGSSYNEQFF
TGTGCCAGCAGCTTAGTGGCGGGGAGCTCCTACAATGAGCAGTTCTTC
>TRBV7-3|-|TRBJ1-6|-
CASSRTENSPLHF
TGTGCCAGCAGCCGGACGGAGAATTCACCCCTCCACTTT
>TRBV19|-|TRBJ1-5|-
CASSIDVQPQHF
TGTGCCAGTAGTATAGATGTTCAGCCCCAGCATTTT
>TRBV9|-|TRBJ2-2|TRBD2
CASSVGSGTYTGELFF
TGTGCCAGCAGCGTAGGGAGCGGGACGTACACCGGGGAGCTGTTTTTT
>TRBV5-1|-|TRBJ1-1|TRBD1
CASSWDRVGVTEAFF
TGCGCCAGCAGCTGGGACAGGGTGGGAGTAACTGAAGCTTTCTTT
>TRBV7-6|-|TRBJ2-7|TRBD2
CASSLQRAGGRAPNYEQYF
TGTGCCAGCAGCTTACAGAGAGCGGGAGGTCGGGCCCCCAACTACGAGCAGTACTTC
>TRBV30|once|TRBJ2-7|TRBD1
CAWSQGTGGYEQYF
TGTGCCTGGAGTCAAGGTACAGGGGGTTACGAGCAGTACTTC
>TRBV12-3/TRBV12-4|few|TRBJ1-1|-
CASSLGGNTEAFF
TGTGCCAGCAGTTTAGGGGGGAACACTGAAGCTTTCTTT
>TRBV7-6|-|TRBJ2-5|-
CASSPIDRGQETQYF
TGTGCCAGCAGCCCAATCGACCGGGGACAAGAGACCCAGTACTTC
>TRBV10-3|-|TRBJ2-2|-
CAISDQSGLGGELFF
TGTGCCATCAGTGATCAATCTGGTCTGGGCGGGGAGCTGTTTTTT
>TRBV5-1|-|TRBJ2-2|-
CASSLGSYTGELFF
TGCGCCAGCAGCTTGGGCAGCTACACCGGGGAGCTGTTTTTT
>TRBV6-5|-|TRBJ1-5|-
CASSQGGGSQPQHF
TGTGCCAGCAGCCAGGGAGGAGGGAGCCAGCCCCAGCATTTT
>TRBV20-1|-|TRBJ1-5|-
CSASRASNQPQHF
TGCAGTGCTAGTCGGGCTAGCAATCAGCCCCAGCATTTT
>TRBV7-3|-|TRBJ1-1|TRBD1
CASSLSPQGAEAFF
TGTGCCAGCAGCTTAAGCCCTCAGGGGGCTGAAGCTTTCTTT
>TRBV2|-|TRBJ2-5|-
CASILGLQETQYF
TGTGCCAGCATACTGGGCCTCCAAGAGACCCAGTACTTC
>TRBV6-5|-|TRBJ1-3|-
CASSYSGDRGNTIYF
TGTGCCAGCAGTTACTCCGGGGACCGTGGAAACACCATATATTTT
>TRBV5-4|once|TRBJ1-5|TRBD1
CASSIDRVGQPQHF
TGTGCCAGCAGCATCGACAGGGTAGGGCAGCCCCAGCATTTT
>TRBV4-2|-|TRBJ2-3|-
CASRPLESPDTQYF
TGTGCCAGCAGACCCCTTGAATCGCCTGATACGCAGTATTTT
>TRBV3-1/TRBV3-2|-|TRBJ2-5|-
CASSVTAGMAGETQYF
TGTGCCAGCAGCGTTACGGCGGGAATGGCCGGGGAGACCCAGTACTTC
>TRBV10-1|-|TRBJ2-3|-
CASSEAATDTQYF
TGCGCCAGCAGTGAGGCCGCCACAGATACGCAGTATTTT
>TRBV18|-|TRBJ2-3|-
CASSPAGQQSTDTQYF
TGTGCCAGCTCACCAGCGGGACAGCAAAGCACAGATACGCAGTATTTT
>TRBV13|few|TRBJ2-1|TRBD2
CASSPRAGGFNEQFF
TGTGCCAGCAGCCCAAGAGCGGGAGGGTTTAATGAGCAGTTCTTC
>TRBV19|few|TRBJ1-2|-
CATSSVFDYGYTF
TGTGCCACCTCGTCGGTATTTGACTATGGCTACACCTTC
>TRBV7-9|-|TRBJ1-2|-
CASSPVQGSNYGYTF
TGTGCCAGCAGCCCCGTTCAAGGGTCTAACTATGGCTACACCTTC
>TRBV5-1|-|TRBJ1-4|TRBD1
CASSSGQGATNEKLFF
TGCGCCAGCAGCTCCGGACAGGGGGCAACTAATGAAAAACTGTTTTTT